Shown below are 32 T cell receptor beta chains from a single sample sequenced in a study of blood T cells in healthy people across ages. Next came a second PCR, run for about 7 to 12 cycles, which used a sample-barcoded 5' primer along with a J-beta primer mix. MiXCR, applied by TCRdb to the 5' RACE reads, yields one record per CDR3 protein. Of around 990,000 distinct CDR3 sequences listed, under 40% are singletons. The sequenced material came from blood. These receptors came from a man between 18 and 29 years old in good health.

The chain recombines TRBV10-3 with TRBJ2-1; 9 nucleotides line up with TRBD2. The CDR3 sequence is 13 residues long. V shed 10 bases and J 7 bases; nucleotides not matched to a gene: 8. Per the germline V gene, CDR1 is ENHRY and CDR2 is SYGVKD. CDR3 sequence reads: CATERGDRNEQFF. CDR3 sequence (DNA): TGTGCCACCGAGCGGGGGGATCGGAATGAGCAGTTCTTC.

This clonotype was detected ten times or more. The chain carries TRBV2 and TRBJ2-5; 12 nucleotides line up with TRBD2. V lost 6 bases and J lost 3; bases outside the gene matches: 5. The germline V gene has CDR1 SNHLY and CDR2 FYNNEI. The CDR3 contains 15 residues. The CDR3 sequence is CASRLLAGGKETQYF. The DNA for the CDR3 is TGTGCCAGCAGATTACTAGCGGGGGGCAAAGAGACCCAGTACTTC.

This clonotype has at least ten counts. V is TRBV30 and J is TRBJ2-6; D unclear. V was shortened by 1 base and J by 4 bases, with 14 bases between the two germline ends. The CDR3 length is 16 residues. In germline, CDR1 is GTSNPN, CDR2 SVGIG (reference sequence). This CDR3 is CAWSGQAGSGANVLTF. The CDR3 DNA follows: TGTGCCTGGAGTGGCCAAGCAGGTTCCGGGGCCAACGTCCTGACTTTC.

The chain joins TRBV7-2 to TRBJ2-7; D unclear. Germline loops: CDR1 SGHTA, CDR2 FQGNSA. The CDR3 covers 15 residues. V dropped 4 bases and J dropped 3 bases, with 16 bases sitting between them. CDR3 in amino acids: CASSYSADRNYEQYF. The DNA of the CDR3 is TGTGCCAGCAGCTACTCCGCAGATAGGAACTACGAGCAGTACTTC.

The rearrangement joins TRBV6-1 to TRBJ1-5, with TRBD1 matching over 7 bases. V lost 6 bases, J lost 7 bases, and 9 bases stayed unmatched. Germline V gives CDR1 MNHNS, CDR2 SASEGT. CDR3 length: 14 amino acids. This chain's CDR3 is CASRETGIGQPQHF. In nucleotides, the CDR3 is TGTGCCAGCAGGGAGACAGGGATTGGACAGCCCCAGCATTTT.

This clonotype turned up a few times. The rearrangement joins TRBV7-9 to TRBJ2-7; the D is unclear. CDR3 length equals 12 residues. Germline lookup yields CDR1 SEHNR and CDR2 FQNEAQ (reference sequence). Trimming took 4 bases from V and 0 from J, leaving 4 bases between them. CDR3 coding DNA: TGTGCCAGCAGCTCGGTCTCCTACGAGCAGTACTTC. Translation: CASSSVSYEQYF. Full variable domain (missing parts from reference TRBV7-9 and TRBJ2-7): DTGVSQNPRHKITKRGQNVTFRCDPISEHNRLYWYRQTLGQGPEFLTYFQNEAQLEKSRLLSDRFSAERPKGSFSTLEIQRTEQGDSAMYLCASSSVSYEQYFGPGTRLTVT.

This clonotype was seen just once. CDR3 protein: CASSATGTGSSYNEQYF. DNA for the CDR3: TGTGCCAGCAGTGCAACCGGGACAGGGTCTTCCTACAATGAACAGTACTTC. V and J are TRBV27 and TRBJ1-2; TRBD1 matches 9 bases. The J call may be mistaken, given a closer DNA end match to TRBJ2-7. The CDR3 length is 17 residues. Germline V gene data show CDR1 as MNHEY and CDR2 as SMNVEV (reference sequence).

The J gene is TRBJ1-1, the V gene TRBV29-1, with 7 bases fitting TRBD1. Germline CDR1 and CDR2: SQVTM and ANQGSEA. J lost 5 bases, V lost 0 bases, and 9 bases had no gene match. This CDR3 has 15 amino acids. The CDR3 nucleotides read TGCAGCGTTGAAGATCTCGACAGGGTGGGGACTGAAGCTTTCTTT. Translated: CSVEDLDRVGTEAFF.

In nucleotides, the CDR3 is TGTGCCAGCAGTGACGGGGAGCGCGACTATGGCTACACCTTC. Its protein product is CASSDGERDYGYTF. The chain employs TRBV6-5 and TRBJ1-2; D not resolved. V was cut by 5 bases and J by 3 bases, with 13 bases left in between. The CDR3 covers 14 residues. Per germline, CDR1 MNHEY and CDR2 SVGAGI.

In its sample, this clonotype was seen a few times. The J gene is TRBJ2-2, the V gene TRBV29-1; D gene uncertain. CDR3 length: 12 amino acids. Germline values: CDR1 SQVTM, CDR2 ANQGSEA. The germline V and J ends were trimmed by 3 bases and 4 bases, with 6 bases remaining between them. The CDR3 is CSVDSATGELFF. Here the CDR3 DNA reads TGCAGCGTTGATTCAGCCACCGGGGAGCTGTTTTTT.

V gene TRBV28 combines with J gene TRBJ1-2; D unclear. Trimming removed 5 bases at V and 12 bases at J, with 10 bases between. This CDR3 has 10 amino acids. Germline CDR1 reads MDHEN; CDR2 reads SYDVKM. The CDR3 DNA reads as TGTGCCAGCAGTCGCGGCGCCCACACCTTC. Its translation is CASSRGAHTF.

V and J are TRBV3-1 and TRBJ2-4, with D maybe TRBD1 (5 bases). The germline gives CDR1 LGHDT, CDR2 YNNKEL (reference sequence). V shed 4 bases and J shed 6 bases, with 13 bases lying between them. The CDR3 has 14 residues. The CDR3 spells CASSPRRARNIQYF. CDR3 coding DNA: TGTGCCAGCAGCCCCCGCAGGGCACGAAACATTCAGTACTTC.

This clonotype has only a few counts. This chain links TRBV12-3 or TRBV12-4 with TRBJ1-3, with unresolved D. This CDR3 is built from 16 residues. Trimming cost V 6 bases and J 0 bases, with 15 bases left between them. In DNA form, the CDR3 reads TGTGCCAGCAGCCGGGATAGGCTAAGCTCTGGAAACACCATATATTTT. It yields the protein CASSRDRLSSGNTIYF.

Comment on this clonotype: Being one base from a much bigger clone, this may be a read error. The V and J genes are TRBV4-3 and TRBJ2-1; D not resolved. There are 15 residues in the CDR3. Germline V gives CDR1 LGHNA, CDR2 YSLEER. In DNA, the CDR3 is TGCGCCGGCAGCCATCTGTCCGGCGACTTCGATGAGCAGTTCTTC. It specifies CAGSHLSGDFDEQFF.

This chain connects TRBV7-8 to TRBJ1-2; D ambiguous. Germline CDR1 is SGHVS and CDR2 is FQNEAQ. V shed 6 bases and J shed 7 bases, with 15 bases lying between them. This CDR3 contains 13 residues. CDR3 loop: CASRRRASGGYTF. CDR3 sequence (DNA): TGTGCCAGCAGAAGACGGGCCTCTGGTGGCTACACCTTC.

The chain uses TRBV6-6 and TRBJ1-1; 7 bases match TRBD1. CDR1 is MNHNY and CDR2 is SVGAGI in the germline V gene (reference sequence). V dropped 6 bases and J dropped 8; count of bases not matched to a gene: 9. The length of the CDR3 is 13 residues. This chain's CDR3 is CASRPDRVREAFF. CDR3 in DNA: TGTGCCAGCAGACCCGACAGGGTCAGGGAAGCTTTCTTT.

This clonotype was seen only a few times. This sequence joins TRBV20-1 and TRBJ1-1; D may be TRBD1 (5 bases). V lost 0 bases, J lost 5 bases, and 19 bases lay in between. The CDR3 length is 16 residues. From germline, CDR1 is DFQATT and CDR2 SNEGSKA (reference sequence). In DNA, the CDR3 is TGCAGTGCTAGAGAGTTGAGCGCAGGGTCGAGGACTGAAGCTTTCTTT. Translation: CSARELSAGSRTEAFF.

This clonotype was seen more than once but under ten times. The chain recombines TRBV5-1 with TRBJ1-1; D remains unclear. This CDR3 has 14 residues. Trimming took off 2 bases at V and 1 base at J, with 9 bases between the two ends. Per germline, CDR1 SGHRS and CDR2 YFSETQ. The CDR3 nucleotides are TGCGCCAGCAGCTTCGATAGAGAGAACACTGAAGCTTTCTTT. As protein: CASSFDRENTEAFF.

This clonotype came up many times. V and J are TRBV4-3 and TRBJ1-2; a weak D match, TRBD1 (6 bases). The CDR3 consists of 16 residues. V was pared by 0 bases and J by 4 bases, with 15 bases between. From germline, CDR1 is LGHNA and CDR2 YSLEER. This CDR3 reads CASSQERMGTSYGYTF. CDR3 coding DNA: TGCGCCAGCAGCCAAGAACGGATGGGGACATCCTATGGCTACACCTTC.

The chain joins TRBV4-2 to TRBJ2-5, with a tentative D call TRBD2 (6 bases). Matching the DNA end better, TRBJ2-7 makes the J call doubtful. This CDR3 region has 13 residues. Germline V lookup: CDR1 LGHNA, CDR2 YNFKEQ. CDR3 DNA: TGTGCCAGCAGCCGAGGACTAAACGACGAGCAGTACTTC. It codes for CASSRGLNDEQYF.

This clonotype was found a few times. The genes are TRBV28 and TRBJ2-5, with D uncertain. CDR1 MDHEN and CDR2 SYDVKM come from the germline V gene. CDR3 length equals 16 residues. Trimming removed 2 bases at V and 2 bases at J, with 15 bases between. CDR3 sequence: CASSLMLNDLQETQYF. DNA of the CDR3: TGTGCCAGCAGTTTAATGCTAAATGACTTACAAGAGACCCAGTACTTC.

This clonotype was detected only a few times. The chain recombines TRBV3-1 with TRBJ2-1, with unresolved D. The V end lost 4 bases, the J end lost 9 bases, and 10 bases lay between the germline ends. Germline V lookup: CDR1 LGHDT, CDR2 YNNKEL (reference sequence). The CDR3 has 12 residues. CDR3 region: CASSLPRAEQFF. In DNA form, the CDR3 reads TGTGCCAGCAGCCTACCACGGGCTGAGCAGTTCTTC.

This clonotype appeared many times. The chain links TRBV5-1 to TRBJ2-1; TRBD1 is a possible D gene (5 bases). V was pared by 3 bases and J by 10 bases, with 8 bases between. CDR3 length: 11 residues. In germline, CDR1 is SGHRS, CDR2 YFSETQ. The CDR3 DNA is TGCGCCAGCAGCTCTACAGGAGAGCAGTTCTTC. The encoded protein is CASSSTGEQFF.

The genes are TRBV6-2 or TRBV6-3 and TRBJ2-1, with no clear D. The J call is in doubt because the DNA end fits TRBJ2-7 better. This CDR3 has 13 residues. Germline V gene sequence: CDR1 MNHEY, CDR2 SVGEGT. The CDR3 DNA reads as TGTGCCAGCAGTTCCACACCCCGAGTTGAGCAGTACTTC. This codes for CASSSTPRVEQYF.

This clonotype was recorded once. The chain couples TRBV29-1 to TRBJ2-3; 9 bases are shared with TRBD2. Per germline, CDR1 SQVTM and CDR2 ANQGSEA. After removal of 6 bases from V and 4 bases from J, the junction contained 29 bases not matched to a gene. The CDR3 is 21 amino acids. CDR3 DNA: TGCAGCGTGACCCTGTCAGTAGTGCTGGCGGGGGGGCCCTTTAGGCCAGATACGCAGTATTTT. Amino acid sequence: CSVTLSVVLAGGPFRPDTQYF.

This sequence joins TRBV20-1 and TRBJ2-1; D remains ambiguous. Germline V CDR1 and CDR2: DFQATT, SNEGSKA (reference sequence). The CDR3 runs 16 residues. V was clipped by 3 bases and J by 2 bases, with 17 bases between them. The CDR3 region is CSASEASGPPYNEQFF. The CDR3 DNA is TGCAGTGCTAGTGAGGCCTCTGGCCCCCCCTACAATGAGCAGTTCTTC.

This clonotype was observed a handful of times. The V gene is TRBV13, the J gene TRBJ2-7, with D perhaps matching TRBD1 or TRBD2 (5 bases each). Germline CDR1 and CDR2: PRHDT and FYEKMQ (reference sequence). The CDR3 loop spans 14 amino acids. V was cut by 4 bases and J by 3 bases, with 13 bases left in between. CDR3 sequence (DNA): TGTGCCAGCAGCTCAATGGGACGGAACTACGAGCAGTACTTC. Residues: CASSSMGRNYEQYF.

V and J are TRBV7-2 and TRBJ2-3; D is unclear. This CDR3 has 15 amino acids. The germline V gene has CDR1 SGHTA and CDR2 FQGNSA. Between the trimmed V and J ends, which lost 6 bases and 3 bases, there was a span of 16 bases. The CDR3 reads CASSPSSITTDTQYF. CDR3 DNA: TGTGCCAGCAGTCCTTCGAGCATAACGACAGATACGCAGTATTTT.

This clonotype has only one observation. The V call is TRBV6-1, the J call TRBJ2-2; TRBD1 aligns across 7 bases. Germline V gene data show CDR1 as MNHNS and CDR2 as SASEGT. V trimming: 11 bases; J trimming: 0 bases; junction bases outside the gene matches: 6. This CDR3 has 14 amino acids. The CDR3 region has the DNA TGTGCCTCCGAAGGACAGGCGAACACCGGGGAGCTGTTTTTT. It encodes CASEGQANTGELFF.

The CDR3 protein is CASSQLTQGTKNIQYF. As DNA, the CDR3 is TGCGCCAGCAGCCAATTAACACAGGGAACCAAAAACATTCAGTACTTC. The chain recombines TRBV4-1 with TRBJ2-4; maybe TRBD1 (6 bases). Germline CDR1 reads MGHRA; CDR2 reads YSYEKL. CDR3 size: 16 residues. V shed 2 bases and J shed 2 bases, with 13 bases lying between them.

The chain combines TRBV29-1 with TRBJ2-5, with D possibly called TRBD1 or TRBD2 (5 bases each). This CDR3 is 15 amino acids long. V dropped 1 base and J dropped 11 bases, with 23 bases sitting between them. Looked up from germline, CDR1 is SQVTM and CDR2 is ANQGSEA. The CDR3 region is CSVEGTGLGHNEQYF. CDR3 nucleotides: TGCAGCGTTGAAGGCACGGGGCTAGGACACAATGAGCAGTACTTC. The whole variable domain, remainder taken from reference TRBV29-1 and TRBJ2-5, is SAVISQKPSRDICQRGTSLTIQCQVDSQVTMMFWYRQQPGQSLTLIATANQGSEATYESGFVIDKFPISRPNLTFSTLTVSNMSPEDSSIYLCSVEGTGLGHNEQYFGPGTRLLVL.

This chain uses TRBV20-1 with TRBJ2-2; 10 bases align to TRBD1. V lost 3 bases, J lost 1 base, and 8 bases stayed unmatched. There are 17 residues in the CDR3. From germline, CDR1 is DFQATT and CDR2 SNEGSKA (reference sequence). CDR3 loop: CSASQLDRGLNTGELFF. CDR3 DNA: TGCAGTGCTAGCCAACTCGACAGGGGGCTGAACACCGGGGAGCTGTTTTTT.